This note documents a single T cell receptor beta chain sequence. The antigen remains unidentified. The data originate from a study of cytomegalovirus exposure and HLA in healthy donors. General observations from the study: Sequencing depth roughly uniform across donors was assumed in presence/absence analyses.

The PCR had 60 Vbeta and 13 Jbeta primers. TCRdb keeps only in-frame clones here, not all; method: immunoSEQ multiplex PCR. The sample holds about 95,000 clones; 75% to 85% are singletons and the top ten take about 10%. The length of the CDR3 is 17 residues. V was shortened by 5 bases and J by 4 bases, with 24 bases between the two germline ends. CDR1 and CDR2 from the germline V gene are MDHEN and SYDVKM. The J gene is TRBJ2-7, the V gene TRBV28, with a tentative D call TRBD2 (6 bases). Input material: PBMCs. This clonotype was sampled from a man younger than 35 in good health and CMV-seropositive. The CDR3 spells CASSPRPGLRTGYEQYF. The CDR3 bases are TGTGCCAGCAGTCCCCGACCGGGACTGAGGACGGGGTACGAGCAGTACTTC.